This record looks at one T cell receptor (beta chain) sequence and its context. In the authors' methods: Nucleated cell counts were estimated from reference gene primer amplification. The table came from immunoSEQ multiplex PCR; TCRdb's copy has only in-frame clones and leaves some out. That table is the source of V, J and clone size, and D and trimming were worked out from the DNA. The sample lists about 320,000 clones; about four fifths were seen once. The sample belongs to a study of blood T cell repertoires in COVID-19. The wider study: PBMCs, B-cell-depleted T cells, or T cells provided the cDNA or gDNA that made up the material.

Per the germline V gene, CDR1 is SNHLY and CDR2 is FYNNEI. The CDR3 extends over 13 amino acids. V lost 6 bases, J lost 5 bases, and 11 bases lay in between. Sequences were obtained from peripheral blood. This receptor was taken from a woman between 45 and 60 years old with acute or convalescent COVID-19. This chain uses TRBV2 with TRBJ1-5; D remains unclear. This CDR3 is CASSRENDQPQHF. Here the CDR3 DNA reads TGTGCCAGCAGCCGCGAAAACGATCAGCCCCAGCATTTT.